This T cell receptor beta chain is drawn from a study of graft-versus-host responses after intestinal transplantation. Here immunoSEQ multiplex PCR was the method, and the copy in TCRdb shows in-frame clones only, minus some. The top ten clones hold about 0.5% of a sample with roughly 93,000 clones, 90% to 95% of them seen once. With respect to this clone: Its antigen is not identified.

Sample: unstimulated CD8+ T cells sorted from spleen or lymph node cells, taken before intestinal transplant. This clonotype was obtained from a human donor who received an intestinal transplant.

Written as DNA, the CDR3 is TGTGCCAGTAGTATAGATCTTGTCCACGAGCAGTACTTC. This encodes CASSIDLVHEQYF. V usage is TRBV19 and J usage is TRBJ2-7, with no clear D. This CDR3 spans 13 amino acids. Trimming shortened V by 0 bases and J by 5 bases, and 8 bases separated the two germline ends. Germline CDR1 LNHDA, CDR2 SQIVND (reference sequence).